This TCR beta chain was found in a study of cytomegalovirus exposure and HLA in healthy donors (dated by TCRdb to about 2017). General notes on the study: The 670 or so repertoires of the first cohort and the 95 to 150 validation repertoires were produced on the same platform, according to a later analysis. The study aimed to test whether cataloging public T cell receptors could reveal signatures of past pathogen exposure. High-throughput TCR immunosequencing, statistical association of individual TCRs with disease status, and machine learning were combined to predict cytomegalovirus infection status. Along with the roughly 670-subject first cohort, a separate validation cohort of over a hundred different subjects was used. Beyond this particular receptor, the publication reports: A few of the identified cytomegalovirus-associated TCR beta chains were confirmed in vitro to be specific for cytomegalovirus antigens. A later analysis had no HLA typing for the validation cohort, so co-occurrence there was scored across all 130 or so repertoires. Across donors, most TCR sequences were observed very rarely, whereas some public TCRs were present in many individuals. In the study, approximately 160 TCR beta chains were listed as associated with cytomegalovirus. Subsequent analysis determined that TCRs grouped into clusters in the first cohort also showed a tendency toward co-occurrence across the 90 to 150 validation repertoires, and 85% to 95% of cluster scores exceeded 0. The classifier was reported to diagnose cytomegalovirus status with high specificity and sensitivity in both the original and validation cohorts. It was suggested by the authors that the approach could potentially be generalized to other disease states and immunological phenotypes.

As concerns this clone: No cognate antigen has been identified for it. No much larger clonotype is one base removed from it; base qualities were not supplied.

Separate from the approximately 700-subject first cohort, the validation cohort of more than 90 subjects was the group to which the donors belonged. Library method: the immunoSEQ multiplex PCR assay. In the original analysis: A statistical classification framework was built for diagnosing cytomegalovirus status from the catalog of TCR beta chain sequences. Not all clones reach the TCRdb copy of this immuneACCESS table, which keeps in-frame sequences only. Checked studies attribute under half of the gap to unresolved V genes and leave the rest unexplained. The V and J calls and clone size are taken from that table; D and trimming were inferred from the DNA. In this sample the table shows around 150,000 clones, about 90% of which occur a single time. Around a tenth of the sample belongs to the ten largest clones. Source material: PBMCs. The receptor's source is a woman aged 18-35 years in good health and CMV-seropositive.

The DNA sequence follows: TGTGCCAGCAGTGAAATCGTGACAGCGAGCAATCAGCCCCAGCATTTT. Its protein is CASSEIVTASNQPQHF. The rearranged segments are TRBV6-1 and TRBJ1-5; the D segment could be TRBD1, given 5 matching bases. V loses 2 bases of germline sequence and J loses 1 base, and the interval between the two ends is 12 bases. CDR1 and CDR2 are drawn from the germline V gene: MNHNS, SASEGT. The CDR3 holds 16 amino acids from the cysteine to the phenylalanine. CDR3 DNA only is kept here, 48 bases in frame from base 1.